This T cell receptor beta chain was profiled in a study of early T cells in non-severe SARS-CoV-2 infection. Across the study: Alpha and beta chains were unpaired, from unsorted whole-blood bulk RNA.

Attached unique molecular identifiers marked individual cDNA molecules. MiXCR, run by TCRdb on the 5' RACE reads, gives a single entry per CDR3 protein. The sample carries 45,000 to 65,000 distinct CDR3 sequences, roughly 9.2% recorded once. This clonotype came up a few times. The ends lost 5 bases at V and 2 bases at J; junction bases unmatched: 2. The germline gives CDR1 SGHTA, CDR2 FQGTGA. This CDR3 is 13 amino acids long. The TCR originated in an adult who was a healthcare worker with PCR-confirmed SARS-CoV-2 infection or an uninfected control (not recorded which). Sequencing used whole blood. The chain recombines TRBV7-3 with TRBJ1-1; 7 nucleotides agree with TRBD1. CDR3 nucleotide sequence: TGTGCCAGCAGCCGGGACAGAAACACTGAAGCTTTCTTT. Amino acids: CASSRDRNTEAFF.